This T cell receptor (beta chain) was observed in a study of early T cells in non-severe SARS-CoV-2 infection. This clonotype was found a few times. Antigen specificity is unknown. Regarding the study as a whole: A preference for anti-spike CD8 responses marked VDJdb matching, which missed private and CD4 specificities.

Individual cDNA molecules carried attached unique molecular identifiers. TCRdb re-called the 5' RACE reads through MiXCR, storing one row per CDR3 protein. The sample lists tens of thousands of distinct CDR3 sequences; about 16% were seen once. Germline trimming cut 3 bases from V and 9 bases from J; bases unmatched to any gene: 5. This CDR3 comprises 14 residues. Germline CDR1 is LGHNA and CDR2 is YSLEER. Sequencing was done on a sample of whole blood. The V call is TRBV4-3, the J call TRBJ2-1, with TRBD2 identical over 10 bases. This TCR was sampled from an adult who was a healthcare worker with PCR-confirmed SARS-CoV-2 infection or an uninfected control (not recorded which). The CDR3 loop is CASSHYSGRTEQFF. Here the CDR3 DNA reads TGCGCCAGCAGCCACTATAGCGGGAGGACTGAGCAGTTCTTC.